These T cell receptor beta chains were read from a single sample in a study of T cells in Graves' hyperthyroidism and ophthalmopathy. TCRdb processed the multiplex PCR reads anew with MiXCR; each CDR3 protein has one entry. The sample records about 480,000 distinct CDR3 sequences, approximately 15% being singletons. The sequenced sample was blood. These receptors originate from a woman between 18 and 29 years old with Graves' hyperthyroidism. Each CDR3 is given with its conserved first and last residue. Each record gives: J gene, clone size, V gene, D gene, CDR3 DNA, CDR3 protein. The D gene is left open where the match is weak. The size field is filled for only some rows; it gives once, few, many or a size class.

J: TRBJ2-5
size: many
V: TRBV10-3
D: NA
DNA: TGTGCCATCCAGGTGGAAGAGACCCAGTACTTC
CDR3: CAIQVEETQYF

J: TRBJ1-2
size: many
V: TRBV6-1
D: TRBD1
DNA: TGTGCATCCAAAAAGTGGGACAGTGACTATGGCTACACCTTC
CDR3: CASKKWDSDYGYTF

J: TRBJ2-5
size: many
V: TRBV7-6
D: TRBD2
DNA: TGTGCCAGCAGCTTAGGGGCTAGCGGTAAAGAGACCCAGTACTTC
CDR3: CASSLGASGKETQYF

J: TRBJ2-3
size: few
V: TRBV7-9
D: TRBD2
DNA: TGTGCCAGCAGCGCCCAGGCCCGGGCTAGCGGGATCACAGATACGCAGTATTTT
CDR3: CASSAQARASGITDTQYF

J: TRBJ2-1
size: few
V: TRBV4-1
D: NA
DNA: TGCGCCAGCAGCCACTTTTCTGATTACAATGAGCAGTTCTTC
CDR3: CASSHFSDYNEQFF

J: TRBJ2-3
size: many
V: TRBV6-1
D: NA
DNA: TGTGCCAGCAGTTCCCGTGATGGTCACCGTAATACGCAGTATTTT
CDR3: CASSSRDGHRNTQYF

J: TRBJ2-1
size: NA
V: TRBV4-1
D: NA
DNA: TGCGCCAGCAGCCAAGTAACAGGTGACCACAATGAGCAGTTCTTC
CDR3: CASSQVTGDHNEQFF

J: TRBJ2-1
size: many
V: TRBV19
D: TRBD2
DNA: TGTGCCAGTAGTATAGCTGGGACTAGCGTCAATGAGCAGTTCTTC
CDR3: CASSIAGTSVNEQFF

J: TRBJ1-2
size: many
V: TRBV4-1
D: NA
DNA: TGCGCCAGCAGCCAGTCCGGGACCCCAGGTTACTATGGCTACACCTTC
CDR3: CASSQSGTPGYYGYTF

J: TRBJ1-1
size: many
V: TRBV20-1
D: NA
DNA: TGCAGTAACATCCGCGGCGACACTGAAGCTTTCTTT
CDR3: CSNIRGDTEAFF

J: TRBJ2-2
size: many
V: TRBV7-9
D: TRBD2
DNA: TGTGCCAGCAGCTCCGGGGGGTACTGGGACCACACCGGGGAGCTGTTTTTT
CDR3: CASSSGGYWDHTGELFF

J: TRBJ2-3
size: many
V: TRBV5-5
D: TRBD1
DNA: TGTGCCAGCAGGGGGACAGGGAGCACAGATACGCAGTATTTT
CDR3: CASRGTGSTDTQYF

J: TRBJ1-2
size: many
V: TRBV30
D: TRBD1
DNA: TGTGCCTGGAGCGAGGGACAGCCGTCCCTCCTGAGCGGCTACACCTTC
CDR3: CAWSEGQPSLLSGYTF

J: TRBJ2-1
size: many
V: TRBV29-1
D: TRBD2
DNA: TGCAGCGTGGGGACTAGCGGGAGGTACAATGAGCAGTTCTTC
CDR3: CSVGTSGRYNEQFF

J: TRBJ2-3
size: many
V: TRBV12-3/TRBV12-4
D: NA
DNA: TGTGCCAGCAGTTTATGGCAGGGAGACACGCAGTATTTT
CDR3: CASSLWQGDTQYF

J: TRBJ2-1
size: many
V: TRBV12-5
D: TRBD1
DNA: TGTGCTAGTGGTTCGACCGGGGACAGCAAAAAGCAGTTCTTC
CDR3: CASGSTGDSKKQFF

J: TRBJ2-7
size: many
V: TRBV5-6
D: NA
DNA: TGTGCCAGCAGCTTAGGAGGAGGTGTAGCCTACGAGCAGTACTTC
CDR3: CASSLGGGVAYEQYF

J: TRBJ2-1
size: NA
V: TRBV4-1
D: TRBD2
DNA: TGCGCCAGCAGCCAGAAACCGGGACTAAAGGAGCAGTTCTTC
CDR3: CASSQKPGLKEQFF

J: TRBJ2-3
size: many
V: TRBV7-9
D: NA
DNA: TGTGCCAGCAGCTTCCCGGGATTCGGAGATACGCAGTATTTT
CDR3: CASSFPGFGDTQYF

J: TRBJ2-6
size: many
V: TRBV11-1
D: NA
DNA: TGTGCCAGCAGCTCCCCGGGGCGGTCTGGGGCCAACGTCCTGACTTTC
CDR3: CASSSPGRSGANVLTF

J: TRBJ2-4
size: NA
V: TRBV14
D: NA
DNA: TGTGCCAGCAGCCAGGGGGGCCCCAAAAACATTCAGTACTTC
CDR3: CASSQGGPKNIQYF

J: TRBJ1-1
size: many
V: TRBV24-1
D: NA
DNA: TGTGCCACCCGAGAGGCAGACGGCCCGAACACTGAAGCTTTCTTT
CDR3: CATREADGPNTEAFF

J: TRBJ2-1
size: NA
V: TRBV7-2
D: NA
DNA: TGTGCCAGCAGCCTCGGACTGGGAACGGATGAGCAGTTCTTC
CDR3: CASSLGLGTDEQFF

J: TRBJ2-2
size: many
V: TRBV18
D: TRBD1
DNA: TGTGCCAGCTCTCACGACGGACAGGGAATCACCGGGGAGCTGTTTTTT
CDR3: CASSHDGQGITGELFF

J: TRBJ2-5
size: NA
V: TRBV6-2/TRBV6-3
D: NA
DNA: TGTGCCAGCAGTTATCGGCAGGTCGGCGCGTACTTC
CDR3: CASSYRQVGAYF

J: TRBJ2-5
size: few
V: TRBV4-1
D: NA
DNA: TGCGCCAGCAGCCAGGCCGGGACCGGGCAAGAGACCCAGTACTTC
CDR3: CASSQAGTGQETQYF

J: TRBJ2-1
size: NA
V: TRBV12-3/TRBV12-4
D: TRBD2
DNA: TGTGCCAGCAGCGCACTAGCGGGCAAAGCCTACAATGAGCAGTTCTTC
CDR3: CASSALAGKAYNEQFF

J: TRBJ2-7
size: NA
V: TRBV9
D: NA
DNA: TGTGCCAGCAGCGTAGAGGTCGGGGCAGGGGCCTACGAGCAGTACTTC
CDR3: CASSVEVGAGAYEQYF

J: TRBJ2-7
size: NA
V: TRBV24-1
D: TRBD2
DNA: TGTGCCACCAGTGAATCCCGGACTAGCGGGAAGGTCGAGCAGTACTTC
CDR3: CATSESRTSGKVEQYF

J: TRBJ1-6
size: many
V: TRBV5-1
D: NA
DNA: TGCGCCAGCAGCTTGGATTTGGGGCTGATAGATTCACCCCTCCACTTT
CDR3: CASSLDLGLIDSPLHF

J: TRBJ1-1
size: many
V: TRBV19
D: NA
DNA: TGTGCCAGTAGTATAGGTCCAGGGGTCAACACTGAAGCTTTCTTT
CDR3: CASSIGPGVNTEAFF

J: TRBJ2-1
size: many
V: TRBV5-4
D: TRBD2
DNA: TGTGCCAGCAGCTTGGACAGCGGGAGGGGGAATGAGCAGTTCTTC
CDR3: CASSLDSGRGNEQFF

J: TRBJ2-2
size: NA
V: TRBV9
D: NA
DNA: TGTGCCAGCAGCGTAGCCCCTCGGAACACCGGGGAGCTGTCTTTT
CDR3: CASSVAPRNTGELSF

J: TRBJ2-5
size: many
V: TRBV20-1
D: TRBD2
DNA: TGCAGTGCTTTCCGACTAGCGGGGCAAGAGACCCAGTACTTC
CDR3: CSAFRLAGQETQYF

J: TRBJ2-1
size: few
V: TRBV6-2/TRBV6-3
D: TRBD2
DNA: TGTGCCAGCAGTACGGCACTAGCGGGAGGGGACAAAGAGCAGTTCTTC
CDR3: CASSTALAGGDKEQFF

J: TRBJ2-1
size: many
V: TRBV19
D: NA
DNA: TGTGCCAGTAGTATTCGGATCCGTCACAATGAGCAGTTCTTC
CDR3: CASSIRIRHNEQFF

J: TRBJ2-2
size: NA
V: TRBV29-1
D: NA
DNA: TGCAGCGTTGAAGAAGGAGGGATAAACACCGGGGAGCTGTTTTTT
CDR3: CSVEEGGINTGELFF

J: TRBJ2-3
size: few
V: TRBV15
D: NA
DNA: TGTGCCACCAGCCCGCCATTAAGGCGTACCCGCACAGATACGCAGTATTTT
CDR3: CATSPPLRRTRTDTQYF

J: TRBJ2-1
size: few
V: TRBV13
D: NA
DNA: TGTGCCAGCAGCTCCCGGGACTTCTACAATGAGCAGTTCTTC
CDR3: CASSSRDFYNEQFF

J: TRBJ2-1
size: few
V: TRBV7-9
D: NA
DNA: TGTGCCAGCAGCTCTCCAGCAGTTTTGTACAATGAGCAGTTCTTC
CDR3: CASSSPAVLYNEQFF

J: TRBJ2-7
size: many
V: TRBV27
D: TRBD2
DNA: TGTGCCAGCAGTTTATCTCTAGCGGGAGGGGGAGAGCAGTACTTC
CDR3: CASSLSLAGGGEQYF

J: TRBJ1-2
size: many
V: TRBV2
D: TRBD1
DNA: TGTGCCAGCAGTGAAGCGCTGGCCAGGGGGCTTGGCTACACCTTC
CDR3: CASSEALARGLGYTF

J: TRBJ1-2
size: NA
V: TRBV12-3/TRBV12-4
D: NA
DNA: TGTGCCAGCAGTTTCGATCGATGGACTAACTATGGCTACACCTTC
CDR3: CASSFDRWTNYGYTF

J: TRBJ1-1
size: many
V: TRBV12-3/TRBV12-4
D: NA
DNA: TGTGCCAGCATAGGGAAAGGAGCTTTCTTT
CDR3: CASIGKGAFF